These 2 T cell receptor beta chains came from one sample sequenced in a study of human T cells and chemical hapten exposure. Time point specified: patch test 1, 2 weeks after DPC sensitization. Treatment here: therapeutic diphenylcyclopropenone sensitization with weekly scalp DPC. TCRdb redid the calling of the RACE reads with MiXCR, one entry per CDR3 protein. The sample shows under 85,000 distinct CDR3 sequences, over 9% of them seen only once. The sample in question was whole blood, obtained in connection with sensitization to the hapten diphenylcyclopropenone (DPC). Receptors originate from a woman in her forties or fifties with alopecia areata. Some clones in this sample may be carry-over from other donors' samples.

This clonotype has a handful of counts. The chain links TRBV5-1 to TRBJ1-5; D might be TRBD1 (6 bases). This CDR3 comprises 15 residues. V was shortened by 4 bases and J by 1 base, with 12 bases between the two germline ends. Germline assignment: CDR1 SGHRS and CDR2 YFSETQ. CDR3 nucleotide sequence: TGCGCCAGCAGCCCCTCAGGGGTGAGCAATCAGCCCCAGCATTTT. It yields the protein CASSPSGVSNQPQHF.

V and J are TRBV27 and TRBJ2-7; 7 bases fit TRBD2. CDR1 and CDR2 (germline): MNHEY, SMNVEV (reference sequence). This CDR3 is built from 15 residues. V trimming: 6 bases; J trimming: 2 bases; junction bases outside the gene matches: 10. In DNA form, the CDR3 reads TGTGCCAGCAGACGGGGGGTGGGAGGACCCTACGAGCAGTACTTC. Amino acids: CASRRGVGGPYEQYF.